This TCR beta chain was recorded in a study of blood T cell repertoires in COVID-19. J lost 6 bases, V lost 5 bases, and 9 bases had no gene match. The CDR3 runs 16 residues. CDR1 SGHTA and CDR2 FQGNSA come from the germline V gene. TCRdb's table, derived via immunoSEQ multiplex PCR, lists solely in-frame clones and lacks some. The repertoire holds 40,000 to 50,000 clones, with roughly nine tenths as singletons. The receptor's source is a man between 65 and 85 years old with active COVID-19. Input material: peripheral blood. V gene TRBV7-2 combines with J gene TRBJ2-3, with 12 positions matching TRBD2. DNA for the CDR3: TGTGCCAGCAGCCCCAGACTAGCGGGGGCCGGGGATACGCAGTATTTT. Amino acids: CASSPRLAGAGDTQYF.